This is a list of T cell receptor beta chains from one sample in a study of blood T cells in healthy people across ages. TCRdb analysed the 5' RACE reads with MiXCR anew, one entry per CDR3 protein. There are 900,000 to 950,000 distinct CDR3 sequences in the sample; approximately 32% occur only once, and about 9.4% lies in the top ten. Another study also made use of these data, one on T cells of mothers and their children.

Sequences were obtained from blood. All receptors derive from a woman aged 40 to 55 in good health. The CDR3 runs from the conserved cysteine through the conserved F or W. The D gene is left open where the match is weak. Clone size, where shown, is once, few, many, or a class for clones that have expanded.

clone size: many
V gene: TRBV28
D gene: -
J gene: TRBJ2-1
CDR3 DNA: TGTGCCAGCAGTTCCGGGCCTCTGGGCTCCTACAATGAGCAGTTCTTC
CDR3 protein: CASSSGPLGSYNEQFF

clone size: few
V gene: TRBV28
D gene: -
J gene: TRBJ2-5
CDR3 DNA: -
CDR3 protein: CASSILGNEQYF

clone size: few
V gene: TRBV4-1
D gene: TRBD1
J gene: TRBJ1-1
CDR3 DNA: TGCGCCAGCAGCCATGCTGACAGGGCTGAAGCTTTCTTT
CDR3 protein: CASSHADRAEAFF

clone size: -
V gene: TRBV30
D gene: -
J gene: TRBJ2-1
CDR3 DNA: TGTGCCTGGAGAAGCCAGGGTGAAGAGACCCAGTTCTTC
CDR3 protein: CAWRSQGEETQFF

clone size: -
V gene: TRBV7-3
D gene: TRBD2
J gene: TRBJ2-5
CDR3 DNA: TGTGCCAGCAGCTTAAGGGCTAGCGGGGATCTCCAAGAGACCCAGTACTTC
CDR3 protein: CASSLRASGDLQETQYF

clone size: -
V gene: TRBV7-2
D gene: TRBD2
J gene: TRBJ2-1
CDR3 DNA: TGTGCCAGCAGGTTTAGCGGGGGGGAGATGAATGAGCAGTTCTTC
CDR3 protein: CASRFSGGEMNEQFF

clone size: few
V gene: TRBV6-2/TRBV6-3
D gene: TRBD1
J gene: TRBJ1-4
CDR3 DNA: TGTGCCAGCAGTTACGGGACAGGGGGCAGCGGAGAAGAAAAACTGTTTTTT
CDR3 protein: CASSYGTGGSGEEKLFF

clone size: many
V gene: TRBV2
D gene: -
J gene: TRBJ2-3
CDR3 DNA: TGTGCCAGCAGCGCCCCCGAGGGCGGGGCGATCACAGATACGCAGTATTTT
CDR3 protein: CASSAPEGGAITDTQYF

clone size: few
V gene: TRBV7-9
D gene: TRBD1
J gene: TRBJ2-5
CDR3 DNA: TGTGCCAGCAGCCCCGGGACAGGGGGCGGGGAGACACAGTACTTC
CDR3 protein: CASSPGTGGGETQYF

clone size: many
V gene: TRBV12-3/TRBV12-4
D gene: -
J gene: TRBJ1-2
CDR3 DNA: TGTGCCAGCAGTTCAAACAGGGAGAACTATGGCTACACCTTC
CDR3 protein: CASSSNRENYGYTF

clone size: -
V gene: TRBV10-3
D gene: -
J gene: TRBJ1-5
CDR3 DNA: TGTGCCATCAGTGCTACGGGGAATCAGCCCCAGCATTTT
CDR3 protein: CAISATGNQPQHF

clone size: -
V gene: TRBV6-2/TRBV6-3
D gene: -
J gene: TRBJ1-1
CDR3 DNA: TGTGCCAGCAGTTACGGATACCAGGGAGCTTTCTTT
CDR3 protein: CASSYGYQGAFF

clone size: -
V gene: TRBV19
D gene: -
J gene: TRBJ1-1
CDR3 DNA: TGTGCCAGTAGTTGGCCCAGGGGATTGAACACTGAAGCTTTCTTT
CDR3 protein: CASSWPRGLNTEAFF

clone size: few
V gene: TRBV24-1
D gene: -
J gene: TRBJ2-2
CDR3 DNA: TGTGCCACCAAACAATCGGGGACGAACACCGGGGAGCTGTTTTTT
CDR3 protein: CATKQSGTNTGELFF

clone size: -
V gene: TRBV20-1
D gene: -
J gene: TRBJ1-1
CDR3 DNA: TGCAGTGCTAGAATTTTAGAGAACACTGAAGCTTTCTTT
CDR3 protein: CSARILENTEAFF

clone size: few
V gene: TRBV28
D gene: -
J gene: TRBJ1-1
CDR3 DNA: TGTGCCAGCAGCCTACAGAGGGGAGCTTTCTTT
CDR3 protein: CASSLQRGAFF

clone size: -
V gene: TRBV18
D gene: TRBD1
J gene: TRBJ1-6
CDR3 DNA: TGTGCCAGCTCACCGACAGGGAGCGGATCACCCCTCCACTTT
CDR3 protein: CASSPTGSGSPLHF

clone size: -
V gene: TRBV7-2
D gene: -
J gene: TRBJ1-4
CDR3 DNA: TGTGCCAGCAGCTCTACTCCTGTGGGTTCCCCGGGGAAACTGTTTTTT
CDR3 protein: CASSSTPVGSPGKLFF

clone size: few
V gene: TRBV4-1
D gene: TRBD1
J gene: TRBJ2-7
CDR3 DNA: TGCGCCAGCAGCCAAACCCCGGGACAGGGGTTCGAGCAGTACTTC
CDR3 protein: CASSQTPGQGFEQYF

clone size: few
V gene: TRBV5-6
D gene: -
J gene: TRBJ1-2
CDR3 DNA: TGTGCCAGCAGCTTAAAAACAGGGAAGTATGGCTACACCTTC
CDR3 protein: CASSLKTGKYGYTF

clone size: -
V gene: TRBV11-2
D gene: -
J gene: TRBJ2-7
CDR3 DNA: TGTGCCAGCAGCTTAGACAGGATCCAAGACGAGCAGTACTTC
CDR3 protein: CASSLDRIQDEQYF

clone size: many
V gene: TRBV5-1
D gene: TRBD1
J gene: TRBJ2-5
CDR3 DNA: TGCGCCAGCAGCTCGGGACAGGCGGGGGAGACCCAGTACTTC
CDR3 protein: CASSSGQAGETQYF

clone size: -
V gene: TRBV7-2
D gene: TRBD2
J gene: TRBJ2-5
CDR3 DNA: TGTGCCAGCAGCTTTTGGACTAGCGGGAGCGAGACCCAGTACTTC
CDR3 protein: CASSFWTSGSETQYF

clone size: many
V gene: TRBV6-6
D gene: TRBD2
J gene: TRBJ2-5
CDR3 DNA: TGTGCCAGCAGTTATGGCGGGGGGGCGCAAGAGACCCAGTACTTC
CDR3 protein: CASSYGGGAQETQYF

clone size: many
V gene: TRBV7-3
D gene: TRBD2
J gene: TRBJ2-1
CDR3 DNA: TGTGCCAGCAGCCCCGAGGGACTAGCGGGGGGGCCCTACAATGAGCAGTTCTTC
CDR3 protein: CASSPEGLAGGPYNEQFF

clone size: few
V gene: TRBV5-5
D gene: -
J gene: TRBJ1-1
CDR3 DNA: TGTGCCAGCAGCTTTAGGATCATGAACACTGAAGCTTTCTTT
CDR3 protein: CASSFRIMNTEAFF

clone size: -
V gene: TRBV5-1
D gene: -
J gene: TRBJ2-7
CDR3 DNA: TGCGCCAGCAGCTCTCCCAATGTCGGGGCCCGATGCGAGCAGTACTTC
CDR3 protein: CASSSPNVGARCEQYF

clone size: few
V gene: TRBV12-5
D gene: -
J gene: TRBJ2-1
CDR3 DNA: TGTGCTAGTGCCTACTTGGGGGGCACTAGCAATGAGCAGTTCTTC
CDR3 protein: CASAYLGGTSNEQFF

clone size: -
V gene: TRBV28
D gene: TRBD1
J gene: TRBJ2-1
CDR3 DNA: TGTGCCAGCAGTTTATTATGGGACAGGGGGGCCCGAATTCCCTACAATGAGCAGTTCTTC
CDR3 protein: CASSLLWDRGARIPYNEQFF

clone size: few
V gene: TRBV12-3/TRBV12-4
D gene: TRBD1
J gene: TRBJ1-1
CDR3 DNA: TGTGCCAGCAGTTTCTGGACAGGGACGAACACTGAAGCTTTCTTT
CDR3 protein: CASSFWTGTNTEAFF

clone size: -
V gene: TRBV5-6
D gene: TRBD1
J gene: TRBJ1-3
CDR3 DNA: TGTGCCAGCAGCATGGGACAGGCTGGAAACACCATATATTTT
CDR3 protein: CASSMGQAGNTIYF

clone size: -
V gene: TRBV2
D gene: -
J gene: TRBJ2-5
CDR3 DNA: TGTGCCAGCAGTGTCGAAAGGGTGGATAGAGAGACCCAGTACTTC
CDR3 protein: CASSVERVDRETQYF

clone size: -
V gene: TRBV5-1
D gene: TRBD1
J gene: TRBJ2-2
CDR3 DNA: TGCGCCAGCAGGCCCGACGGACAGGGGGACACCGGGGAGCTGTTTTTT
CDR3 protein: CASRPDGQGDTGELFF

clone size: many
V gene: TRBV5-1
D gene: -
J gene: TRBJ2-1
CDR3 DNA: TGCGCCAGCAGCTTGGTGTTGGGGGATGAGCAGTTCTTC
CDR3 protein: CASSLVLGDEQFF

clone size: -
V gene: TRBV9
D gene: TRBD2
J gene: TRBJ2-3
CDR3 DNA: TGTGCCAGCAGCGTAGGTGCGAGCGGGGTAGCTACGCAGTATTTT
CDR3 protein: CASSVGASGVATQYF

clone size: few
V gene: TRBV9
D gene: -
J gene: TRBJ2-3
CDR3 DNA: TGTGCCAGCAGCGTAGTGGGGGTATCGGATACGCAGTATTTT
CDR3 protein: CASSVVGVSDTQYF

clone size: -
V gene: TRBV28
D gene: TRBD2
J gene: TRBJ2-3
CDR3 DNA: TGTGCCAGCAGTTTAGCGGGGGGGCTATGGACAGATACGCAGTATTTT
CDR3 protein: CASSLAGGLWTDTQYF

clone size: -
V gene: TRBV12-3/TRBV12-4
D gene: -
J gene: TRBJ2-6
CDR3 DNA: TGTGCCAGCAGTTCCTTCGATCCAATACTAGTGTTCTCTGGGGCCAACGTCCTGACTTTC
CDR3 protein: CASSSFDPILVFSGANVLTF